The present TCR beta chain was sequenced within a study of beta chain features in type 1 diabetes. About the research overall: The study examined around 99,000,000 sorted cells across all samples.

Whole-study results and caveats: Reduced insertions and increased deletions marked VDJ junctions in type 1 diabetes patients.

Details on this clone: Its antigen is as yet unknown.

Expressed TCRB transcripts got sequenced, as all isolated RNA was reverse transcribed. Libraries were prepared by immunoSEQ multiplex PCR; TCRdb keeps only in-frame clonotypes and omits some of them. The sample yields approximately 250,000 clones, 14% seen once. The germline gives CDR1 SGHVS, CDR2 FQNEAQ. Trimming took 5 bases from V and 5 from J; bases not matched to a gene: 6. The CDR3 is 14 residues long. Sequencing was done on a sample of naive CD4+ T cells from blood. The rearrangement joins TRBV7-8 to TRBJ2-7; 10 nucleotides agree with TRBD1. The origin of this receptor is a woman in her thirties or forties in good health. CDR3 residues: CASSRLTGGNEQYF. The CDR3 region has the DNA TGTGCCAGCAGCCGCCTGACAGGGGGCAACGAGCAGTACTTC. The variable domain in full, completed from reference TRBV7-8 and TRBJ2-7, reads GAGVSQSPRYKVAKRGQDVALRCDPISGHVSLFWYQQALGQGPEFLTYFQNEAQLDKSGLPSDRFFAERPEGSVSTLKIQRTQQEDSAVYLCASSRLTGGNEQYFGPGTRLTVT.